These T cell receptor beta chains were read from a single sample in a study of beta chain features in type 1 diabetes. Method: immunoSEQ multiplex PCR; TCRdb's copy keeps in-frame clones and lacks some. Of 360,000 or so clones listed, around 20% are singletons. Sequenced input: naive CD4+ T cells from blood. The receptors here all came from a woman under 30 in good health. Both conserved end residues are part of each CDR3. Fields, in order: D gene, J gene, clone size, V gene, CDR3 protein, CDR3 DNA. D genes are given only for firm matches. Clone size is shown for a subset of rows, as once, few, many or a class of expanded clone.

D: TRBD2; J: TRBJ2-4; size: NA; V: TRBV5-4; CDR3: CASSLDSGTVNIQYF; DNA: TGTGCCAGCAGCTTGGATAGCGGGACGGTGAACATTCAGTACTTC
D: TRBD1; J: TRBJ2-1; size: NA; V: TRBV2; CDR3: CASSLGQGGINEQFF; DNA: TGTGCCAGCAGTTTAGGACAGGGCGGGATCAATGAGCAGTTCTTC
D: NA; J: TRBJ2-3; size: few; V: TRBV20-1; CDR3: CSARGPGTQYF; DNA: TGCAGTGCTAGGGGGCCCGGTACGCAGTATTTT
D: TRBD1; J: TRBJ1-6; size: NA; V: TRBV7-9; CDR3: CASSLPPTGSPLHF; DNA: TGTGCCAGCAGCTTACCCCCGACAGGGTCCCCCCTCCACTTT
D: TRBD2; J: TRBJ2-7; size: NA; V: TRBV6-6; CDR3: CASSLRLAGDEQYF; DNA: TGTGCCAGCAGTCTCCGACTAGCGGGGGACGAGCAGTACTTC
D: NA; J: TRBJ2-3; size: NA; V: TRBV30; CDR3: CAWSVSSFTSGPNTDTQYF; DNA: TGTGCCTGGAGTGTATCGTCCTTCACCAGCGGGCCCAACACAGATACGCAGTATTTT
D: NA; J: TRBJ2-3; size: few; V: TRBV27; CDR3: CASSSLGVDTQYF; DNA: TGTGCCAGCAGTTCCCTCGGAGTAGATACGCAGTATTTT
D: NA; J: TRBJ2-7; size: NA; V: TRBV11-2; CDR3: CASSPPGHHRYEQYF; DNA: TGTGCCAGCAGCCCTCCGGGACACCATAGATACGAGCAGTACTTC
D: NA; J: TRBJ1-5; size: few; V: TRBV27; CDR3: CASSGGGQPQHF; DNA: TGTGCCAGCAGTGGGGGGGGTCAGCCCCAGCATTTT
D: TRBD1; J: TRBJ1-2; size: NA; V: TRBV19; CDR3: CASSIGTGGTYGYTF; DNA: TGTGCCAGTAGTATAGGGACAGGAGGGACTTATGGCTACACCTTC
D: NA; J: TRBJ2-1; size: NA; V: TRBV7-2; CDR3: CASSLPTLNEQFF; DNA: TGTGCCAGCAGCTTACCTACCCTCAATGAGCAGTTCTTC
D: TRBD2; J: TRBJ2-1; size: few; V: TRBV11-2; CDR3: CASSSTSGGLKQFF; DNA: TGTGCCAGCAGCTCGACTAGCGGGGGGCTTAAGCAGTTCTTC
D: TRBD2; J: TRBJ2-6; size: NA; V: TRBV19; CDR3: CASSVLAGAGANVLTF; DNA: TGTGCCAGTAGTGTACTAGCGGGAGCTGGGGCCAACGTCCTGACTTTC
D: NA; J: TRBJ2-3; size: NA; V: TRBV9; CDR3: CASSSRQSSTDTQYF; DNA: TGTGCCAGCAGCTCCCGACAGTCTAGCACAGATACGCAGTATTTT
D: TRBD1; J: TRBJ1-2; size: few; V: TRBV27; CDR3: CASSATGTYGYTF; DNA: TGTGCCAGCAGTGCGACAGGGACCTATGGCTACACCTTC
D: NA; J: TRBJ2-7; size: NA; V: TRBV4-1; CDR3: CASSHPPTGAYEQYF; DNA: TGCGCCAGCAGCCATCCACCCACAGGTGCCTACGAGCAGTACTTC
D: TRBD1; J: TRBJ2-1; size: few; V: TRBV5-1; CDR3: CASSGQGPSYNEQFF; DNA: TGCGCCAGCAGCGGACAGGGTCCCTCCTACAATGAGCAGTTCTTC
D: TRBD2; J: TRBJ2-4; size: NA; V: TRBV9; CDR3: CASSVQASGSDIQYF; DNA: TGTGCCAGCAGCGTCCAGGCTAGCGGGAGTGACATTCAGTACTTC
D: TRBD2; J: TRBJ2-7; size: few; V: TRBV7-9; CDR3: CASSSSSGTFYEQYF; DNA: TGTGCCAGCAGCTCGTCTAGCGGAACGTTCTACGAGCAGTACTTC
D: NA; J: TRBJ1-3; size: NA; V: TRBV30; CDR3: CAWRGWGEVYGNTIYF; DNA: TGTGCCTGGAGGGGATGGGGGGAGGTCTATGGAAACACCATATATTTT
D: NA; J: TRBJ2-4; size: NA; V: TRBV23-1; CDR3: CASSYRAKNIQYF; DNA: TGCGCCAGCAGTTACAGGGCCAAAAACATTCAGTACTTC
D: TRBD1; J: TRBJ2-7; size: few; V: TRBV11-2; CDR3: CASSLEQGRYEQYF; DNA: TGTGCCAGCAGCTTAGAACAGGGGCGTTACGAGCAGTACTTC
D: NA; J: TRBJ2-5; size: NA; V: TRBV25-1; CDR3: CASSEINTGQYF; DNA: TGTGCCAGCAGTGAGATCAACACGGGCCAGTACTTC
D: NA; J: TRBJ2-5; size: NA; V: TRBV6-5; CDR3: CASSRDSYQETQYF; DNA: TGTGCCAGCAGCCGGGACTCGTACCAAGAGACCCAGTACTTC
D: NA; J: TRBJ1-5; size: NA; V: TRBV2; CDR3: CASSANREQPQHF; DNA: TGTGCCAGCAGTGCAAACAGGGAGCAGCCCCAGCATTTT
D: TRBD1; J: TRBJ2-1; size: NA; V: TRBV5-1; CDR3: CASSLRQGANNEQFF; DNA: TGCGCCAGCAGCTTACGACAGGGGGCGAACAATGAGCAGTTCTTC
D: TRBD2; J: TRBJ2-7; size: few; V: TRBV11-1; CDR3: CASSPSGIYEQYF; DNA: TGTGCCAGCAGCCCCAGCGGGATCTACGAGCAGTACTTC
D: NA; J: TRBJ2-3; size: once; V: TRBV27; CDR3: CASSLVRGADTQYF; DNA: TGTGCCAGCAGTTTAGTCAGGGGAGCAGATACGCAGTATTTT
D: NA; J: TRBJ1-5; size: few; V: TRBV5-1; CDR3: CASSLSPKGDQPQHF; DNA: TGCGCCAGCAGCCTTTCTCCAAAGGGGGATCAGCCCCAGCATTTT
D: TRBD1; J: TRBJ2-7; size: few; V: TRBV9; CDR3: CASSVGDRVYEQYF; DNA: TGTGCCAGCAGCGTAGGGGACAGGGTCTACGAGCAGTACTTC
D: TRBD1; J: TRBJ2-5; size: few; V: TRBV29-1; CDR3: CSVTGESGTQYF; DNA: TGCAGCGTGACAGGGGAGAGTGGGACCCAGTACTTC
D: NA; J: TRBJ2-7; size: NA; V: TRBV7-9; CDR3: CASSLEGYGGEQYF; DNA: TGTGCCAGCAGCTTAGAGGGGTATGGTGGCGAGCAGTACTTC
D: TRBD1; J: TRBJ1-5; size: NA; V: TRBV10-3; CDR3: CAISGTGGRGQPQHF; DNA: TGTGCCATCAGTGGGACAGGGGGCCGAGGTCAGCCCCAGCATTTT
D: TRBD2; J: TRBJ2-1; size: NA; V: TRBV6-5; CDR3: CASSTAAGYNEQFF; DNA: TGTGCCAGCAGTACAGCAGCGGGGTACAATGAGCAGTTCTTC
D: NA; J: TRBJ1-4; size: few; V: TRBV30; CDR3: CAWSVNSGGNEKLFF; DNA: TGTGCCTGGAGTGTAAATTCTGGGGGGAATGAAAAACTGTTTTTT
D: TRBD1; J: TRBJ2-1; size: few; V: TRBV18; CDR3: CASSPTPGQGADEQFF; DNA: TGTGCCAGCTCACCAACCCCGGGACAGGGGGCAGATGAGCAGTTCTTC
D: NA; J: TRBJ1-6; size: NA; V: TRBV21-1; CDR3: CASSKGTGAYNSPLHF; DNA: TGTGCCAGCAGCAAAGGGACAGGGGCTTATAATTCACCCCTCCACTTT
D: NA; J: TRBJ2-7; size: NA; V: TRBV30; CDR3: CAWSGLVEQYF; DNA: TGTGCCTGGAGCGGTCTGGTTGAGCAGTACTTC
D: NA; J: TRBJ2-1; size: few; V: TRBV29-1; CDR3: CSVELPSENEQFF; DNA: TGCAGCGTTGAACTTCCTTCCGAGAATGAGCAGTTCTTC
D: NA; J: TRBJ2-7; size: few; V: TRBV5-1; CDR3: CASSLGSRDEQYF; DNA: TGCGCCAGCAGCTTGGGAAGCCGGGACGAGCAGTACTTC
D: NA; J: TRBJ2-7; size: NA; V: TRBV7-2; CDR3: CASNLGRGLKNEQYF; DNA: TGTGCCAGCAACTTAGGGAGAGGGTTAAAGAACGAGCAGTACTTC
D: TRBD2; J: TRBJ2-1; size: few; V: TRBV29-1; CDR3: CSVGSRTSDHNEQFF; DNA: TGCAGCGTTGGATCCCGGACTAGCGACCACAATGAGCAGTTCTTC
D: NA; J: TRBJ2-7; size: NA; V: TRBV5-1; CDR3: CASSSGTAAYEQYF; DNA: TGCGCCAGCAGCTCCGGGACTGCCGCCTACGAGCAGTACTTC
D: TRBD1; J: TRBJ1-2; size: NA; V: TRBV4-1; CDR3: CASSLTGTGTNYGYTF; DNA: TGCGCCAGCAGCCTTACCGGGACAGGGACTAACTATGGCTACACCTTC
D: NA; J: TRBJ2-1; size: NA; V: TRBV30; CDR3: CAWSVRGYLYNEQFF; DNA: TGTGCCTGGAGTGTCCGGGGGTATCTCTACAATGAGCAGTTCTTC
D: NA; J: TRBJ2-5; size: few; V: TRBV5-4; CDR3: CASSPRGGGETQYF; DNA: TGTGCCAGCAGCCCCCGGGGAGGTGGGGAGACCCAGTACTTC
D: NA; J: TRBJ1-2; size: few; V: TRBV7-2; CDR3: CASSLKTTDNYGYTF; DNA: TGTGCCAGCAGCTTGAAGACGACAGATAACTATGGCTACACCTTC
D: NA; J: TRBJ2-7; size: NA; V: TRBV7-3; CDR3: CASSRDSRYEQYF; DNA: TGTGCCAGCAGCCGAGACAGTCGTTACGAGCAGTACTTC
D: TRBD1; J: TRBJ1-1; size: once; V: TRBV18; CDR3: CASSLGTGPTGAEAFF; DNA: TGTGCCAGCTCACTTGGGACAGGGCCCACGGGTGCTGAAGCTTTCTTT
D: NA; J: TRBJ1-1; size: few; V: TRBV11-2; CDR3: CASSLRAGSNTEAFF; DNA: TGTGCCAGCAGCCTAAGGGCAGGGTCAAACACTGAAGCTTTCTTT
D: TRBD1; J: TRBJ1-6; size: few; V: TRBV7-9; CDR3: CASSSGQYNSPLHF; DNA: TGTGCCAGCAGCTCGGGACAGTATAATTCACCCCTCCACTTT
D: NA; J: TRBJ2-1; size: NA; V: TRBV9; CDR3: CASSAEGSSYNEQFF; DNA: TGTGCCAGCAGCGCGGAGGGGAGCTCCTACAATGAGCAGTTCTTC
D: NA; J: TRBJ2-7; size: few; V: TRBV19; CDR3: CASPQYEQYF; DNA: TGTGCCAGCCCACAGTACGAGCAGTACTTC
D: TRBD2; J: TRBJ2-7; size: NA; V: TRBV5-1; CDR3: CASSGTGTSGGEQYF; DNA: TGCGCCAGCAGCGGGACCGGGACATCGGGGGGGGAGCAGTACTTC
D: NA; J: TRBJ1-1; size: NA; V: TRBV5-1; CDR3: CASSLDGGQGTEAFF; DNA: TGCGCCAGCAGCTTGGATGGAGGGCAAGGCACTGAAGCTTTCTTT
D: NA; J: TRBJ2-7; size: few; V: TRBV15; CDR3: CATSRGAATLGEQYF; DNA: TGTGCCACCAGCAGAGGAGCGGCTACCTTGGGCGAGCAGTACTTC